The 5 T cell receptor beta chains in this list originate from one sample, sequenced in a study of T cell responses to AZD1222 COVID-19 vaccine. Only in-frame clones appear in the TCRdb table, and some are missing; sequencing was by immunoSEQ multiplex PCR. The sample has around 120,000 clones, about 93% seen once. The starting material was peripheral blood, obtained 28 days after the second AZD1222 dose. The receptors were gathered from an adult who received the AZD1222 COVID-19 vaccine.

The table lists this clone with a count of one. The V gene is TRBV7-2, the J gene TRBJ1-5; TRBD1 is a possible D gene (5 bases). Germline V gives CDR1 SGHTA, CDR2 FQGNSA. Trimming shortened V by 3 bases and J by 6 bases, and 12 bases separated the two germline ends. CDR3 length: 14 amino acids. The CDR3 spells CASSFIGGTQPQHF. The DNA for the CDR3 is TGTGCCAGCAGCTTTATCGGGGGTACTCAGCCCCAGCATTTT.

The CDR3 DNA is TGTGCCAGCAGATATTCACAGGGGGGAAATCAGCCCCAGCATTTT. Protein sequence: CASRYSQGGNQPQHF. The chain combines TRBV6-5 with TRBJ1-5; 8 bases align to TRBD1. J gave up 4 bases and V 6 bases, and 8 bases lay outside the gene matches. CDR1 is MNHEY, CDR2 SVGAGI, per germline. The CDR3 is made up of 15 amino acids.

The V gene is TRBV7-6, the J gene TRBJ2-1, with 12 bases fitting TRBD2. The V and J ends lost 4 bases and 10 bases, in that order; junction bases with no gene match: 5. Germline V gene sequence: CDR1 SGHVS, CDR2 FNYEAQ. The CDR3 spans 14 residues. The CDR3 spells CASSSRTSGVEQFF. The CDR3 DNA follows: TGTGCCAGCAGCTCCCGGACTAGCGGGGTGGAGCAGTTCTTC.

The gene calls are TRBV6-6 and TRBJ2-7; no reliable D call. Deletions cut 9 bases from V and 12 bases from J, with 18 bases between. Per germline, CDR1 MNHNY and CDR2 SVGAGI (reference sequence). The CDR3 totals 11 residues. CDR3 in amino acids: CASRSDSRLYF. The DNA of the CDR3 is TGTGCCAGTAGATCCGACTCACGCTTGTACTTC.

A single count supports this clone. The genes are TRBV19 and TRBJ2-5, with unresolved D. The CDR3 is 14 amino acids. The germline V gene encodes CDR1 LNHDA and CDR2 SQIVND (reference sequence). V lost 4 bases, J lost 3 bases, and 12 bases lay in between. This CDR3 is CASSTKARKETQYF. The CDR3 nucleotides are TGTGCCAGTAGTACAAAGGCGAGAAAAGAGACCCAGTACTTC.